This TCR beta chain was identified in a study of vaccination and CD4 T cells after COVID-19. Turning to the study itself: According to the study, participants were given two doses of BNT162b2 or mRNA-1273 vaccine.

Sequenced with the Oncomine TCR Beta short-read assay was DNA taken from cultured CD4+ T cells. Genomic DNA was extracted from cultured CD4+ T cells. TCRdb reprocessed the PCR reads with MiXCR, giving one entry per CDR3 protein. The data hold some 10,000 distinct CDR3 sequences, with 32% observed a single time. The germline V and J ends were trimmed by 1 base and 4 bases, with 5 bases remaining between them. Per germline, CDR1 SGHTA and CDR2 FQGTGA. CDR3 length: 13 residues. The treatment is: approximately 9-day PBMC culture with coronavirus spike peptide pools or control peptides (ViraFEST assay). Gathering of the CD4+ T cells, from the unexposed donor, took place before the COVID-19 pandemic (2011-2018). Turning to this clonotype: What it recognizes is unknown.

V and J are TRBV7-3 and TRBJ1-5; D gene ambiguous. The sample taken for sequencing was CD4+ T cells from blood, cultured in vitro. This sequence originates from a human donor in good health. The CDR3 DNA follows: TGTGCCAGCAGCTTAAAGCCAAATCAGCCCCAGCATTTT. It is translated as CASSLKPNQPQHF.